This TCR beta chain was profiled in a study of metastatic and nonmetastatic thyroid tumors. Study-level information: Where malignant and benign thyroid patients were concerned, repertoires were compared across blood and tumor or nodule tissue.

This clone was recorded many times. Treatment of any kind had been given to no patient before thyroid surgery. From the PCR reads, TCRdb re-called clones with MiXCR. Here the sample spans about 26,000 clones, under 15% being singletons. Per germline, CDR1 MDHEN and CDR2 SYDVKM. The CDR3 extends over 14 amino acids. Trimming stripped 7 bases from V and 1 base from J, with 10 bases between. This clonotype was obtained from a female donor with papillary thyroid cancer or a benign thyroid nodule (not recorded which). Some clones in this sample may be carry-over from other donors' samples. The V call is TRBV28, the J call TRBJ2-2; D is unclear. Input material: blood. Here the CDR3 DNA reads TGTGCCAGCATGTGGGCCGGGAACACCGGGGAGCTGTTTTTT. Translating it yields CASMWAGNTGELFF.